This TCR beta chain was profiled in a study of radiotherapy plus CTLA-4 blockade in lung cancer (dated 2018 in TCRdb). For the wider study: Among enrolled patients, approximately 17% had an objective response and roughly 30% reached disease control. Overall study results and their limits: The strongest predictors of response, as reported, were early dynamic changes in blood T cell clones along with a rise in serum interferon-beta after radiation. After treatment with radiotherapy and ipilimumab, TCR clones that originated in tumors expanded in peripheral blood.

Library construction relied on the immunoSEQ multiplex PCR assay. This is the immuneACCESS table as TCRdb keeps it, with only in-frame sequences that have V and J called. A part of the clones is gone; compared with another copy, unresolved V genes explain less than half, and the rest is unexplained. A total of roughly 110,000 clones appear in this sample, around 85% of them only once. The top ten constitute under 3% of the sample. Comment on this clone: Its antigen has not been determined. Nothing much larger sits one base from this clone, and base qualities are not available.

The germline V gene (reference sequence) yields MNHNY for CDR1 and SVGAGI for CDR2. The CDR3 starts with the cysteine, ends with the phenylalanine, and has 12 residues. Kept here is only the CDR3 DNA, which spans 36 bases and is read in frame from base 1. V and J lose 10 bases and 0 bases, and a span of 9 bases separates them. Focal radiation therapy combined with CTLA-4 blockade (ipilimumab) was tested in patients with chemo-refractory metastatic non-small-cell lung cancer. The V and J genes are TRBV6-6 and TRBJ1-1, with the D segment identity uncertain. This receptor was obtained from a human donor with non-small cell lung cancer that progressed on radiotherapy plus ipilimumab. Some clones in this sample may be carry-over from other donors' samples. The sequenced sample was peripheral blood, obtained from a patient treated with radiotherapy plus ipilimumab. The DNA sequence is TGTGCCATCGGTCAACTGAACACTGAAGCTTTCTTT. Translated, it gives CAIGQLNTEAFF.